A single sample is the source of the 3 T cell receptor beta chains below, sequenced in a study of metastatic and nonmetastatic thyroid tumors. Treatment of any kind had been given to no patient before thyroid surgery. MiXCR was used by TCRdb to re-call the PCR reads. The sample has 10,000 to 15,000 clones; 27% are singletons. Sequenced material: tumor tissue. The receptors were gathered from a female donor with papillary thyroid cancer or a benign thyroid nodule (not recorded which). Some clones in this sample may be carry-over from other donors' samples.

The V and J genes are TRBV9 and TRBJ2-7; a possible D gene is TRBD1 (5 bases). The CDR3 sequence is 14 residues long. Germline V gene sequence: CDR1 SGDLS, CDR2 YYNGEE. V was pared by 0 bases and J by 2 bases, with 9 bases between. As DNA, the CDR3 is TGTGCCAGCAGCGTAGAGCCAGGGACCTACGAGCAGTACTTC. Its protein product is CASSVEPGTYEQYF.

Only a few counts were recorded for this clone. The CDR3 DNA follows: TGTGCCAGCAGGACCGGGACAGGGGGCGTCAACGAGCAGTACTTC. Translation gives CASRTGTGGVNEQYF. The V call is TRBV6-1, the J call TRBJ2-7, with TRBD1 matching over 12 bases. The CDR3 spans 15 residues. V shed 6 bases, J shed 5 bases, and the junction held 8 bases outside the gene matches. Germline values: CDR1 MNHNS, CDR2 SASEGT.

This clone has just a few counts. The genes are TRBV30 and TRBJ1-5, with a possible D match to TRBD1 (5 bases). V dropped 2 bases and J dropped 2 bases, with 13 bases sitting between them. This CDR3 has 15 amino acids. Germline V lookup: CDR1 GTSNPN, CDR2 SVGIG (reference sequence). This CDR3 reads CAWSRAGVCNQPQHF. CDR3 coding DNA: TGTGCCTGGAGTAGGGCGGGGGTGTGCAATCAGCCCCAGCATTTT.